The 17 T cell receptor beta chains given below trace back to one sample, sequenced in a study of shared T cell receptors in the human thymus. Repertoires were generated with immunoSEQ multiplex PCR, while TCRdb's copy carries only in-frame clones and drops some. The table lists just under 550,000 clones, more than 75% of them singletons. This sample was also put to use in a study of human thymus T cells.

Sequencing was done on a sample of thymocytes. Receptors originate from a boy younger than two with a congenital heart defect.

J is TRBJ2-1 and V is TRBV30; 10 bases are a match to TRBD2. The ends lost 0 bases at V and 3 bases at J; junction bases unmatched: 5. Germline CDR1 and CDR2: GTSNPN and SVGIG (reference sequence). CDR3 length: 16 amino acids. CDR3 in amino acids: CAWSVAQREGYNEQFF. CDR3 bases: TGTGCCTGGAGTGTAGCCCAGCGGGAGGGCTACAATGAGCAGTTCTTC.

V and J are TRBV29-1 and TRBJ2-5, with 7 bases identical to TRBD2. Germline CDR1 SQVTM, CDR2 ANQGSEA. The CDR3 is 12 residues long. V lost 8 bases and J lost 1; bases outside the gene matches: 4. The CDR3 DNA follows: TGCAGCCCTACTAGCGCCCAAGAGACCCAGTACTTC. This codes for CSPTSAQETQYF.

This chain links TRBV5-4 with TRBJ2-7; D perhaps matches TRBD1 (6 bases). There are 12 residues in the CDR3. V shed 2 bases and J shed 7 bases, with 10 bases lying between them. Looked up from germline, CDR1 is SGHNT and CDR2 is YYREEE (reference sequence). CDR3 coding DNA: TGTGCCAGCAGCTTTGGGGGCCCGGAGCAGTACTTC. Translation gives CASSFGGPEQYF.

This chain joins TRBV6-1 and TRBJ1-2; tentative D call: TRBD1 (5 bases). The CDR3 loop spans 16 amino acids. Looked up from germline, CDR1 is MNHNS and CDR2 is SASEGT. The germline V and J ends were trimmed by 2 bases and 4 bases, with 17 bases remaining between them. This CDR3 is CASSEMEEGRSYGYTF. The DNA for the CDR3 is TGTGCCAGCAGTGAAATGGAGGAGGGGCGTAGCTATGGCTACACCTTC.

V and J are TRBV11-2 and TRBJ2-5; D is undetermined. The CDR3 sequence is 13 residues long. The germline V gene encodes CDR1 SGHAT and CDR2 FQNNGV. V shed 4 bases and J shed 1 base, with 7 bases lying between them. This chain's CDR3 is CASSSGRQETQYF. The CDR3 bases are TGTGCCAGCAGCTCCGGTCGCCAAGAGACCCAGTACTTC.

The J gene is TRBJ1-1, the V gene TRBV30; unclear D gene. V lost 8 bases to trimming and J lost 4 bases, with 17 bases between them. CDR3 length: 13 residues. The germline V gene has CDR1 GTSNPN and CDR2 SVGIG (reference sequence). The CDR3 is CARGPTEGTEAFF. DNA of the CDR3: TGTGCCCGCGGACCCACGGAGGGCACTGAAGCTTTCTTT. The complete variable domain, with remaining parts taken from reference TRBV30 and TRBJ1-1, reads SQTIHQWPATLVQPVGSPLSLECTVEGTSNPNLYWYRQAAGRGLQLLFYSVGIGQISSEVPQNLSASRPQDRQFILSSKKLLLSDSGFYLCARGPTEGTEAFFGQGTRLTVV.

This rearrangement joins TRBV5-1 to TRBJ2-2, with 12 bases matching TRBD1. J lost 3 bases, V lost 5 bases, and 14 bases had no gene match. The CDR3 contains 19 residues. From germline, CDR1 is SGHRS and CDR2 YFSETQ. This CDR3 reads CASRTTWDRGRRDTGELFF. CDR3 bases: TGCGCCAGCAGGACTACATGGGACAGGGGGCGGAGGGACACCGGGGAGCTGTTTTTT.

The V and J genes are TRBV27 and TRBJ2-3; 10 positions match TRBD2. CDR1 is MNHEY and CDR2 is SMNVEV in the germline V gene (reference sequence). The CDR3 has 14 amino acids. V lost 5 bases to trimming and J lost 4 bases; unmatched junction nucleotides: 3. CDR3 sequence (DNA): TGTGCCAGCAGTCACCTAGCGGGAGCAGATACGCAGTATTTT. Its protein product is CASSHLAGADTQYF.

This clone was counted between two and nine times. The gene calls are TRBV20-1 and TRBJ2-3; TRBD1 is a possible D gene (6 bases). The V gene's germline CDR1 is DFQATT and CDR2 SNEGSKA (reference sequence). This CDR3 has 11 amino acids. The CDR3 loop is CGQQGTDTQYF. The CDR3 DNA reads TGCGGCCAACAGGGTACAGATACGCAGTATTTT.

V usage is TRBV11-3 and J usage is TRBJ2-5, with 7 bases matching TRBD2. The CDR3 extends over 15 amino acids. CDR1 SGHNT and CDR2 YENEEA come from the germline V gene. J was trimmed by 5 bases and V by 1 base; bases with no gene match: 7. The CDR3 DNA follows: TGTGCCAGCAGCTTAGGGGGGAGGGCCGGGGAGACCCAGTACTTC. It is translated as CASSLGGRAGETQYF.

This chain links TRBV7-9 with TRBJ2-5; 7 bases match TRBD1. The ends lost 2 bases at V and 0 bases at J; junction bases unmatched: 9. The CDR3 contains 17 residues. Germline lookup yields CDR1 SEHNR and CDR2 FQNEAQ (reference sequence). CDR3 residues: CASSLIMRGRYQETQYF. The CDR3, as DNA: TGTGCCAGCAGCTTAATCATGAGGGGGCGATACCAAGAGACCCAGTACTTC.

This clone came up once. The chain recombines TRBV4-1 with TRBJ1-5, with TRBD1 matching 8 bases. The V and J ends lost 0 bases and 4 bases, in that order; junction bases with no gene match: 8. Germline V lookup: CDR1 MGHRA, CDR2 YSYEKL. This CDR3 has 17 residues. The DNA for the CDR3 is TGCGCCAGCAGCCAAGATCATCGGGACAGGCTGAATCAGCCCCAGCATTTT. It is translated as CASSQDHRDRLNQPQHF.

V is TRBV4-1 and J is TRBJ2-1; 8 nucleotides line up with TRBD2. Germline trimming cut 0 bases from V and 8 bases from J; bases unmatched to any gene: 15. The CDR3 length is 18 residues. Germline CDR1 MGHRA, CDR2 YSYEKL. The CDR3 sequence: CASSQDPASGSQTDEQFF. The CDR3 nucleotides read TGCGCCAGCAGCCAAGACCCCGCCAGCGGGAGTCAGACGGATGAGCAGTTCTTC.

The V gene is TRBV27, the J gene TRBJ1-2; D may be TRBD1 (6 bases). Trimming removed 6 bases at V and 0 bases at J, with 14 bases between. There are 15 residues in the CDR3. From germline, CDR1 is MNHEY and CDR2 SMNVEV (reference sequence). In DNA form, the CDR3 reads TGTGCCAGCAGCTACCACAGGGCAACTAACTATGGCTACACCTTC. It yields the protein CASSYHRATNYGYTF.

In DNA form, the CDR3 reads TGTGCCAGCAGCCAACCAATGGCCACCCCTGGAAACACCATATATTTT. Translated, it gives CASSQPMATPGNTIYF. The V call is TRBV7-9, the J call TRBJ1-3; no clear D. Germline V gene sequence: CDR1 SEHNR, CDR2 FQNEAQ (reference sequence). This CDR3 spans 16 amino acids. Deletions cut 5 bases from V and 2 bases from J, with 16 bases between.

CDR3 nucleotide sequence: TGTGCCAGCAGTGAAGCCCCCCGGGTTGACAGCTACGAGCAGTACTTC. It is translated as CASSEAPRVDSYEQYF. This chain connects TRBV2 to TRBJ2-7, with a weak D call TRBD1 (5 bases). V shed 0 bases and J shed 3 bases, with 15 bases lying between them. The CDR3 consists of 16 residues. Looked up from germline, CDR1 is SNHLY and CDR2 is FYNNEI.

The rearrangement uses TRBV6-1 and TRBJ2-3, with D possibly matching TRBD1 (5 bases). The germline V gene has CDR1 MNHNS and CDR2 SASEGT. This CDR3 region has 16 residues. V gave up 4 bases and J gave up 2 bases, with 16 bases separating them. The CDR3 is CASSGLRQRPTDTQYF. CDR3 DNA sequence: TGTGCCAGCAGTGGATTAAGACAGCGCCCCACAGATACGCAGTATTTT.